This T cell receptor (beta chain) was sequenced in a study of resident and recirculating memory T cells in vitiligo. Sequencing was performed with immunoSEQ multiplex PCR; in TCRdb, only in-frame clones are kept and a portion is missing. The data contain around 70,000 clones, approximately 89% of them singletons. Germline trimming cut 3 bases from V and 9 bases from J; bases unmatched to any gene: 7. The CDR3 covers 15 residues. The germline CDR1 and CDR2 sequences are MNHNS and SASEGT. The V call is TRBV6-1, the J call TRBJ2-1; 11 positions match TRBD2. The source of this sequence is a male donor with vitiligo. Sequences were obtained from blood. CDR3 coding DNA: TGTGCCAGCAGTGATAATGGACTAGCGGGCGGTGAGCAGTTCTTC. The encoded protein is CASSDNGLAGGEQFF.